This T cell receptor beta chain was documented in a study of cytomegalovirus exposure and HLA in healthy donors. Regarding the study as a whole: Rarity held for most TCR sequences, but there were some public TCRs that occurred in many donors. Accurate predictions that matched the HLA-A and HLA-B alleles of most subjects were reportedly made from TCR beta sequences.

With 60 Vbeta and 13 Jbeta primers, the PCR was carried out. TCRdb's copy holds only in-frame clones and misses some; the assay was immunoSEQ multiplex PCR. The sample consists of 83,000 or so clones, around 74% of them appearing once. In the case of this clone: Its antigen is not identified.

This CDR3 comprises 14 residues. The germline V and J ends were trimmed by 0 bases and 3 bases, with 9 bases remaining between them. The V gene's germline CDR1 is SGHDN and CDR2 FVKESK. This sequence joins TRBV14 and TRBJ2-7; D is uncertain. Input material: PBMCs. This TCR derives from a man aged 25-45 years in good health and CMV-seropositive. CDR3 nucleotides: TGTGCCAGCAGCCAAGATTTTGTCAGCTACGAGCAGTACTTC. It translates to CASSQDFVSYEQYF.